The clone carrying this TCR beta chain was recorded only once. No antigen is known for it. This sequence may be a read error, since a much larger clone differs from it by one base. CDR1 is SGHRS and CDR2 is YFSETQ in the germline V gene. This CDR3 has 12 amino acids. Regarding the study as a whole: Tumor Treg TCRs overlapped most with tumor naive CD4+ cells.

After constant-region reverse-primer amplification, full-length variable regions underwent semi-nested PCR with Nested Universal Primer A. TCRdb recomputed calls from the 5' RACE reads with MiXCR, one row per CDR3 protein. Seen here are about 54,000 distinct CDR3 sequences, over 15% observed once, and the top ten hold under 2.5%. Specimen: naive CD4+ T cells sorted from blood. Subset given: naive CD4+ T cells, CD4+CD45RA+CD25-. V usage is TRBV5-1 and J usage is TRBJ2-7; D unresolved. The clonotype comes from a female donor with breast cancer. The CDR3 spells CASSLTTYEQHF. The CDR3, as DNA: TGCGCCAGCAGCTTGACAACCTACGAGCAGCACTTC. The full variable domain, in which reference TRBV5-1 and TRBJ2-7 provide the parts outside the CDR3, is KAGVTQTPRYLIKTRGQQVTLSCSPISGHRSVSWYQQTPGQGLQFLFEYFSETQRNKGNFPGRFSGRQFSNSRSEMNVSTLELGDSALYLCASSLTTYEQHFGPGTRLTVT.